Ten or more counts support the clone carrying this T cell receptor beta chain. Time point specified: persistent/refractory GD, antithyroid drugs over 5 years with positive TRAb. Extracted PBMC RNA gave rise to the TCR library. Germline V gene lookup returns CDR1 MDHEN and CDR2 SYDVKM. The CDR3 has 12 amino acids. V was pared by 10 bases and J by 6 bases, with 15 bases between. Library construction for TCR beta used iRepertoire HTBI primers and Arm-PCR of CDR3 regions. Via MiXCR, TCRdb re-called the multiplex PCR reads, giving one row per CDR3 protein. The profile shows under 500,000 distinct CDR3 sequences, under 25% of them singletons. The sample belongs to a study of regulatory T cells in long-lasting Graves disease.

The TCR sequence derives from a female donor with Graves disease. This chain connects TRBV28 to TRBJ1-2; TRBD1 might be the D (5 bases). Here the sequenced sample was peripheral blood mononuclear cells (PBMCs), taken when the disease was refractory, from a patient treated with antithyroid drugs. The CDR3 sequence: CATLLGGDGYTF. The DNA for the CDR3 is TGTGCCACCCTACTTGGGGGGGATGGCTACACCTTC.